The 6 T cell receptor beta chains presented below share a single source sample, sequenced in a study of cytomegalovirus exposure and HLA in healthy donors. PCR involved 60 Vbeta and 13 Jbeta primers. Data came from immunoSEQ multiplex PCR; TCRdb stores just in-frame clones and leaves some out. The profile shows roughly 140,000 clones, roughly 76% of them singletons. Sequencing used PBMCs. The receptor source for this set is a human donor in good health.

The chain carries TRBV18 and TRBJ1-1; tentatively, D is TRBD1 (6 bases). V lost 6 bases and J lost 3, with 11 bases in between. The CDR3 is 13 amino acids. Germline V CDR1 and CDR2: KGHSH, LQKENI. In DNA form, the CDR3 reads TGTGCCAGCTCCCGGGGGGGCGACACTGAAGCTTTCTTT. Its translation: CASSRGGDTEAFF.

The V and J genes are TRBV5-6 and TRBJ2-5; a possible D gene is TRBD1 (7 bases). Near its end, the DNA agrees better with TRBJ2-7, so the J call may be wrong. CDR1 is SGHDT and CDR2 is YYEEEE in the germline V gene. The CDR3 is 14 residues long. The DNA of the CDR3 is TGTGCCAGCAGCTGGGGGGACAGCTCCTACGAGCAGTACTTC. Its protein is CASSWGDSSYEQYF.

As DNA, the CDR3 is TGTGCCAGCAGAAGACTAGCGGGAGCGGGTGAGCAGTTCTTC. It codes for CASRRLAGAGEQFF. The chain joins TRBV6-6 to TRBJ2-1; TRBD2 matches at 12 bases. This CDR3 has 14 amino acids. Germline CDR1 reads MNHNY; CDR2 reads SVGAGI (reference sequence). V dropped 6 bases and J dropped 9; count of bases not matched to a gene: 6.

This clone was detected a few times. The V and J genes are TRBV18 and TRBJ2-3, with D perhaps TRBD1 (5 bases). The CDR3 extends over 15 amino acids. Germline loops: CDR1 KGHSH, CDR2 LQKENI. The germline V and J ends were trimmed by 3 bases and 7 bases, with 17 bases remaining between them. The DNA for the CDR3 is TGTGCCAGCTCACCCCAGGGTCTTCGTCCGAATACGCAGTATTTT. Residues: CASSPQGLRPNTQYF.

The chain recombines TRBV15 with TRBJ2-1; 9 nucleotides line up with TRBD2. The junction had 6 bases not matched to a gene; V was cut back by 4 bases and J by 5 bases. The CDR3 has 15 amino acids. CDR1 LNHNV and CDR2 YYDKDF come from the germline V gene (reference sequence). The CDR3 DNA is TGTGCCACCAGCACCGGGACTAGCTCTCACAATGAGCAGTTCTTC. Protein sequence: CATSTGTSSHNEQFF.

CDR3: CASSPTGIDSPLHF. The CDR3 region has the DNA TGTGCCAGCAGTCCGACAGGGATCGATTCACCCCTCCACTTT. The J gene is TRBJ1-6, the V gene TRBV6-5; 7 bases line up with TRBD1. V gave up 5 bases and J gave up 8 bases; unmatched junction bases: 6. The CDR3 length is 14 residues. Looked up from germline, CDR1 is MNHEY and CDR2 is SVGAGI.